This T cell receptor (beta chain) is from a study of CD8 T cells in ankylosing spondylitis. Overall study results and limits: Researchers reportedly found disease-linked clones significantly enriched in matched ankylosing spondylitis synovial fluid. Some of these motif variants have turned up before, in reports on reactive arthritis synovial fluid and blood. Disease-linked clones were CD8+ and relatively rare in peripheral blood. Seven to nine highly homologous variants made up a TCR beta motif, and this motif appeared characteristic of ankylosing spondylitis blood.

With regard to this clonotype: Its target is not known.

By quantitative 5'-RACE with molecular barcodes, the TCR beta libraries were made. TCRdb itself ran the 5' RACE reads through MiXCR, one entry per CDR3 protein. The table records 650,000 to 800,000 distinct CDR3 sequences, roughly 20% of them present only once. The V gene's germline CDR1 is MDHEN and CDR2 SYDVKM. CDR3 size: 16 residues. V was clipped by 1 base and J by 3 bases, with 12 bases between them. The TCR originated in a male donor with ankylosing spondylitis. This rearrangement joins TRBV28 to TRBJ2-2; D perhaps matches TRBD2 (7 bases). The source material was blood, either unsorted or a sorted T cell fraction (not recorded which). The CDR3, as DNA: TGTGCCAGCAGTTTATTTGGGGGGGGCGACACCGGGGAGCTGTTTTTT. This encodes CASSLFGGGDTGELFF. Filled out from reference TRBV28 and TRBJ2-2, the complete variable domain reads DVKVTQSSRYLVKRTGEKVFLECVQDMDHENMFWYRQDPGLGLRLIYFSYDVKMKEKGDIPEGYSVSREKKERFSLILESASTNQTSMYLCASSLFGGGDTGELFFGEGSRLTVL.